Below are 17 T cell receptor beta chains sequenced from a single sample in a study of OX40 agonist ivuxolimab in advanced cancers. Measured with immunoSEQ multiplex PCR; TCRdb has only the in-frame clones, and not every one. This sample has roughly 80,000 clones, with approximately 82% found just once. Sequenced material: CD4+ or CD8+ T cells sorted from blood, taken in a trial of the OX40 agonist ivuxolimab. The receptor source for this set is an adult with an advanced solid tumor such as melanoma, head and neck, liver or kidney cancer.

The rearrangement uses TRBV7-2 and TRBJ2-2, with D maybe TRBD2 (5 bases). Germline assignment: CDR1 SGHTA and CDR2 FQGNSA. Trimming left V 3 bases short and J 6 bases short, with 8 bases between. This CDR3 spans 13 amino acids. CDR3 sequence (DNA): TGTGCCAGCAGCTTCGGGGTGGCCGGGGAGCTGTTTTTT. Residues: CASSFGVAGELFF. The whole variable domain, remainder taken from reference TRBV7-2 and TRBJ2-2, is GAGVSQSPSNKVTEKGKDVELRCDPISGHTALYWYRQSLGQGLEFLIYFQGNSAPDKSGLPSDRFSAERTGGSVSTLTIQRTQQEDSAVYLCASSFGVAGELFFGEGSRLTVL.

This chain uses TRBV27 with TRBJ2-1; D gene uncertain. The CDR3 has 14 amino acids. V was trimmed by 6 bases and J by 0 bases, leaving 9 bases between them. Germline values: CDR1 MNHEY, CDR2 SMNVEV (reference sequence). CDR3 sequence reads: CASRGGVSYNEQFF. The CDR3 region has the DNA TGTGCCAGCAGGGGTGGGGTCTCCTACAATGAGCAGTTCTTC.

V is TRBV7-9 and J is TRBJ1-2; TRBD1 matches 8 bases. The CDR3 runs to 15 residues. Germline CDR1 and CDR2: SEHNR and FQNEAQ (reference sequence). The V segment lost 3 bases and the J segment 8 bases; nucleotides outside the gene matches: 11. CDR3 protein: CASSFPGTGRSGYTF. DNA of the CDR3: TGTGCCAGCAGCTTCCCCGGGACAGGTCGATCAGGCTACACCTTC.

This clone has a single count. The chain uses TRBV19 and TRBJ1-1; unclear D gene. Trimming took 2 bases from V and 4 from J, leaving 11 bases between them. The CDR3 is 14 residues long. The germline gives CDR1 LNHDA, CDR2 SQIVND (reference sequence). The CDR3 sequence is CASSISGVSTEAFF. The CDR3 DNA follows: TGTGCCAGTAGTATAAGTGGGGTGAGCACTGAAGCTTTCTTT.

The chain carries TRBV5-1 and TRBJ2-3; D not resolved. Trimming shortened V by 2 bases and J by 3 bases, and 1 base separated the two germline ends. The CDR3 consists of 11 residues. Germline CDR1 is SGHRS and CDR2 is YFSETQ. CDR3: CASSFTDTQYF. For the CDR3, the DNA is TGCGCCAGCAGCTTTACAGATACGCAGTATTTT.

The chain recombines TRBV5-4 with TRBJ2-2; 11 bases agree with TRBD1. The CDR3 loop spans 18 amino acids. The V segment lost 0 bases and the J segment 3 bases; nucleotides outside the gene matches: 7. In germline, CDR1 is SGHNT, CDR2 YYREEE (reference sequence). CDR3 nucleotides: TGTGCCAGCAGCTTGGGGACAGGGGGCTTTGGGTACACCGGGGAGCTGTTTTTT. Protein: CASSLGTGGFGYTGELFF.

V gene TRBV5-1 combines with J gene TRBJ1-5, with 9 bases that match TRBD1. V shed 1 base, J shed 0 bases, and the junction held 17 bases outside the gene matches. Germline V gene data show CDR1 as SGHRS and CDR2 as YFSETQ. The CDR3 covers 21 residues. The CDR3 bases are TGCGCCAGCAGCTTGAAGTGGTCGGACAGGGGCTCCGGGGGTAGCAATCAGCCCCAGCATTTT. It translates to CASSLKWSDRGSGGSNQPQHF.

This chain joins TRBV7-3 and TRBJ2-2, with 13 bases identical to TRBD2. This CDR3 comprises 14 residues. V shed 4 bases and J 8 bases; nucleotides not matched to a gene: 1. Germline loops: CDR1 SGHTA, CDR2 FQGTGA. CDR3 bases: TGTGCCAGCAGCTCGGGACTAGCGGGAGGGGAGCTGTTTTTT. This gives the protein CASSSGLAGGELFF.

This clone was detected once. The chain recombines TRBV7-9 with TRBJ1-2, with 7 positions matching TRBD1. Germline V gives CDR1 SEHNR, CDR2 FQNEAQ (reference sequence). This CDR3 region has 15 residues. Unmatched junction bases numbered 2, after V lost 1 base and J lost 0 bases. The CDR3 protein is CASSLGQGANYGYTF. CDR3 in DNA: TGTGCCAGCAGCTTAGGACAGGGAGCTAACTATGGCTACACCTTC.

J is TRBJ2-7 and V is TRBV5-1; D possibly corresponds to TRBD1 (6 bases). The CDR3 consists of 14 residues. V lost 0 bases and J lost 5, with 12 bases in between. Germline V gene lookup returns CDR1 SGHRS and CDR2 YFSETQ. CDR3 in DNA: TGCGCCAGCAGCTTGGGGGCCCCAGGGGACGAGCAGTACTTC. It encodes CASSLGAPGDEQYF.

The chain links TRBV2 to TRBJ1-2; 8 bases fit TRBD1. Germline V gives CDR1 SNHLY, CDR2 FYNNEI. The CDR3 runs to 13 residues. V lost 7 bases to trimming and J lost 5 bases; unmatched junction nucleotides: 6. CDR3 protein: CASTGQGPYGYTF. The CDR3 region has the DNA TGTGCCAGCACAGGACAGGGTCCTTATGGCTACACCTTC.

The chain employs TRBV7-9 and TRBJ1-6; TRBD1 is a possible D gene (5 bases). V lost 3 bases to trimming and J lost 8 bases, with 14 bases between them. Per the germline V gene, CDR1 is SEHNR and CDR2 is FQNEAQ (reference sequence). The CDR3 totals 15 residues. The DNA for the CDR3 is TGTGCCAGCAGCTTGAAGGGACCGAGGGATTCACCCCTCCACTTT. Its translation: CASSLKGPRDSPLHF.

Worth noting for this clone: The same CDR3 also results from other DNA sequences found in this sample. V usage is TRBV5-6 and J usage is TRBJ1-5; D perhaps matches TRBD1 (5 bases). Germline V gene data show CDR1 as SGHDT and CDR2 as YYEEEE. This CDR3 contains 14 residues. Trimming shortened V by 1 base and J by 6 bases, and 11 bases separated the two germline ends. CDR3 loop: CASSLKGMGQPQHF. As DNA, the CDR3 is TGTGCCAGCAGCTTGAAGGGGATGGGTCAGCCCCAGCATTTT.

The chain is built from TRBV5-1 and TRBJ2-7; TRBD2 is a possible D gene (5 bases). From germline, CDR1 is SGHRS and CDR2 YFSETQ. V lost 4 bases, J lost 0 bases, and 8 bases lay in between. The CDR3 has 13 residues. CDR3 bases: TGCGCCAGCAGCCCGGGAATCTCCTACGAGCAGTACTTC. Its protein product is CASSPGISYEQYF.

The chain has TRBV18 and TRBJ1-1; no clear D. The CDR3 covers 15 residues. Germline CDR1 and CDR2: KGHSH and LQKENI. The V end was cut by 0 bases, the J end by 5 bases, with 13 bases between. CDR3 nucleotide sequence: TGTGCCAGCTCACCACCTCATGACGGGCGGACTGAAGCTTTCTTT. Residues: CASSPPHDGRTEAFF.

The table lists this clone with a few counts. V is TRBV29-1 and J is TRBJ1-3, with D uncertain. The V and J ends lost 0 bases and 4 bases respectively, with 4 bases between them. Germline CDR1 SQVTM, CDR2 ANQGSEA. The CDR3 runs 12 residues. The CDR3 sequence: CSVEEQGNTIYF. As DNA, the CDR3 is TGCAGCGTTGAAGAACAGGGAAACACCATATATTTT.

CDR3 residues: CATQGWTEAFF. Written as DNA, the CDR3 is TGTGCCACCCAGGGGTGGACTGAAGCTTTCTTT. The genes are TRBV28 and TRBJ1-1; TRBD1 is a possible D gene (6 bases). This CDR3 is 11 amino acids long. V lost 10 bases, J lost 5 bases, and 11 bases lay in between. The V gene's germline CDR1 is MDHEN and CDR2 SYDVKM.